Listed here are 28 T cell receptor beta chains from one sample, sequenced in a study of blood T cell repertoires in COVID-19. Clones were read by immunoSEQ multiplex PCR, and TCRdb kept only the in-frame ones, dropping some. The sample lists 95,000 to 150,000 clones, around nine tenths occurring once. The source material was peripheral blood. These receptors were obtained from a man aged 50-60 years with COVID-19, enrolled during active disease.

The CDR3 sequence: CATSDSGQGQETQYF. Written as DNA, the CDR3 is TGTGCCACCAGTGATTCGGGACAGGGCCAAGAGACCCAGTACTTC. The V and J genes are TRBV24-1 and TRBJ2-5, with 9 bases aligning to TRBD1. CDR1 is KGHDR, CDR2 SFDVKD, per germline. CDR3 length equals 15 residues. J lost 1 base, V lost 2 bases, and 1 base had no gene match.

This clone has just one count. J is TRBJ2-7 and V is TRBV6-5; maybe TRBD2 (5 bases). V lost 6 bases to trimming and J lost 2 bases, with 14 bases between them. Germline lookup yields CDR1 MNHEY and CDR2 SVGAGI. This CDR3 region has 14 residues. Here the CDR3 reads CASRARSGTYEQYV. In nucleotides, the CDR3 is TGTGCCAGCAGGGCGAGGAGCGGCACCTACGAGCAGTACGTC.

The chain carries TRBV9 and TRBJ2-1; no clear D. The CDR3 consists of 13 residues. The V end was cut by 5 bases, the J end by 9 bases, with 15 bases between. Per germline, CDR1 SGDLS and CDR2 YYNGEE. The chain's CDR3 is CASSSVRGGEQFF. DNA of the CDR3: TGTGCCAGCAGTTCAGTCCGTGGCGGTGAGCAGTTCTTC.

The chain uses TRBV5-1 and TRBJ2-7; D gene uncertain. V lost 0 bases, J lost 0 bases, and 13 bases lay in between. The CDR3 spans 16 residues. Germline CDR1 is SGHRS and CDR2 is YFSETQ. The CDR3 spells CASSLASSSYSYEQYF. In DNA form, the CDR3 reads TGCGCCAGCAGCTTGGCCTCTTCCAGTTACTCCTACGAGCAGTACTTC.

The chain joins TRBV5-5 to TRBJ1-6; possible D gene TRBD1, 6 bases. V gave up 1 base and J gave up 7 bases, with 9 bases separating them. The germline V gene has CDR1 SGHKS and CDR2 YYEKEE (reference sequence). The CDR3 has 14 residues. CDR3 in amino acids: CASSLTGLNSPLHF. CDR3 in DNA: TGTGCCAGCAGCTTGACAGGGCTGAATTCACCCCTCCACTTT. Full variable domain (outside the CDR3, taken from reference TRBV5-5 and TRBJ1-6): DAGVTQSPTHLIKTRGQQVTLRCSPISGHKSVSWYQQVLGQGPQFIFQYYEKEERGRGNFPDRFSARQFPNYSSELNVNALLLGDSALYLCASSLTGLNSPLHFGNGTRLTVT.

J is TRBJ2-5 and V is TRBV5-4; 7 nucleotides line up with TRBD2. The CDR3 contains 15 residues. Germline CDR1 reads SGHNT; CDR2 reads YYREEE (reference sequence). The ends lost 5 bases at V and 2 bases at J; junction bases unmatched: 9. The CDR3 DNA reads TGTGCCAGCAGTCCTCTAGCGGCCCCTCAAGAGACCCAGTACTTC. It specifies CASSPLAAPQETQYF.

This chain links TRBV19 with TRBJ2-2; TRBD2 matches at 9 bases. Germline trimming cut 5 bases from V and 1 base from J; bases unmatched to any gene: 11. The CDR3 has 18 amino acids. The germline gives CDR1 LNHDA, CDR2 SQIVND (reference sequence). CDR3: CASSLPIAGVGNTGELFF. Written as DNA, the CDR3 is TGTGCCAGTAGTCTCCCGATAGCGGGAGTGGGGAACACCGGGGAGCTGTTTTTT.

The chain joins TRBV25-1 to TRBJ2-5; 7 nucleotides match TRBD1. With 0 bases clipped from V and 3 bases from J, the junction kept 4 bases outside the gene matches. The CDR3 is made up of 15 amino acids. CDR1 is MGHDK and CDR2 is SYGVNS in the germline V gene. The CDR3 reads CASSEYGDSKETQYF. CDR3 coding DNA: TGTGCCAGCAGTGAATATGGGGACAGTAAAGAGACCCAGTACTTC.

This chain connects TRBV5-4 to TRBJ1-2; D unclear. The CDR3 contains 14 residues. CDR1 SGHNT and CDR2 YYREEE come from the germline V gene (reference sequence). With 0 bases removed from V and 0 bases from J, the gap between germline ends came to 6 bases. The CDR3 coding sequence is TGTGCCAGCAGCTTGGACAGATCTAACTATGGCTACACCTTC. Protein sequence: CASSLDRSNYGYTF.

The chain joins TRBV27 to TRBJ1-5; no clear D. This CDR3 comprises 14 residues. Germline V lookup: CDR1 MNHEY, CDR2 SMNVEV (reference sequence). Trimming took off 5 bases at V and 2 bases at J, with 10 bases between the two ends. Here the CDR3 reads CASSRGAGNQPQHF. The CDR3 nucleotides are TGTGCCAGCAGTCGAGGAGCTGGCAATCAGCCCCAGCATTTT.

This chain connects TRBV6-1 to TRBJ1-2; D may be TRBD1 (6 bases). The CDR3 contains 12 residues. Germline loops: CDR1 MNHNS, CDR2 SASEGT. V lost 3 bases to trimming and J lost 8 bases, with 10 bases between them. CDR3 in DNA: TGTGCCAGCAGTGATACAGGGCAGGGCTACACCTTC. As protein: CASSDTGQGYTF.

V and J are TRBV10-3 and TRBJ2-7; TRBD1 agrees at 8 bases. Germline values: CDR1 ENHRY, CDR2 SYGVKD. With 8 bases clipped from V and 2 bases from J, the junction kept 8 bases outside the gene matches. This CDR3 contains 14 residues. Here the CDR3 reads CAIRPGQATYEQYF. In DNA form, the CDR3 reads TGTGCCATCCGACCGGGACAGGCCACCTACGAGCAGTACTTC.

The DNA for the CDR3 is TGTGCCAGCAGCAGCCCCGTGACGGGTCAAGAAAAACTGTTTTTT. It yields the protein CASSSPVTGQEKLFF. The rearrangement links TRBV27 to TRBJ1-4; D unresolved. The CDR3 is made up of 15 amino acids. Trimming removed 6 bases from V and 8 bases from J, with 19 bases in between. The germline V gene has CDR1 MNHEY and CDR2 SMNVEV (reference sequence).

DNA of the CDR3: TGTGCCAGCAGCACCGGACAGAACTATGGCTACACCTTC. It specifies CASSTGQNYGYTF. J is TRBJ1-2 and V is TRBV7-9; a possible D gene is TRBD1 (6 bases). The CDR3 consists of 13 residues. V was clipped by 5 bases and J by 2 bases, with 9 bases between them. Germline V gene data show CDR1 as SEHNR and CDR2 as FQNEAQ (reference sequence).

This chain uses TRBV29-1 with TRBJ2-7; weak D call: TRBD1 (5 bases). Germline CDR1 reads SQVTM; CDR2 reads ANQGSEA. This CDR3 comprises 13 residues. The V and J ends lost 7 bases and 5 bases respectively, with 18 bases between them. The CDR3 loop reads CSAGRQGVHEQYF. As DNA, the CDR3 is TGCAGCGCTGGAAGGCAGGGTGTCCACGAGCAGTACTTC.

This clone came up a few times. The V call is TRBV15, the J call TRBJ1-5, with D possibly being TRBD1 (6 bases). Germline values: CDR1 LNHNV, CDR2 YYDKDF (reference sequence). V was trimmed by 4 bases and J by 1 base, leaving 11 bases between them. This CDR3 comprises 15 residues. The CDR3 loop is CATSKGGGSNQPQHF. The CDR3 DNA sequence: TGTGCCACCAGCAAAGGGGGAGGGAGCAATCAGCCCCAGCATTTT.

This chain links TRBV11-2 with TRBJ2-3; D is ambiguous. V was cut by 5 bases and J by 6 bases, with 9 bases left in between. The CDR3 consists of 12 residues. Germline V CDR1 and CDR2: SGHAT, FQNNGV. The CDR3 here is CASSVKPDTQYF. CDR3 nucleotide sequence: TGTGCCAGCAGCGTTAAGCCTGATACGCAGTATTTT.

The chain recombines TRBV28 with TRBJ2-3, with D unresolved. Germline-derived CDR1 and CDR2 are MDHEN and SYDVKM. With 3 bases removed from V and 2 bases from J, the gap between germline ends came to 9 bases. CDR3 length equals 14 residues. The CDR3 region is CASSLGSTTDTQYF. CDR3 DNA: TGTGCCAGCAGTTTGGGCAGCACCACAGATACGCAGTATTTT.

V gene TRBV5-1 combines with J gene TRBJ2-7, with 7 bases that match TRBD1. Germline V lookup: CDR1 SGHRS, CDR2 YFSETQ. V was clipped by 4 bases and J by 2 bases; unmatched bases: 9. The CDR3 is 15 residues long. The DNA of the CDR3 is TGCGCCAGCAGCCCCACAGGGGAATTTCCCTACGAGCAGTACTTC. Encoded protein: CASSPTGEFPYEQYF. The variable domain in full, completed from reference TRBV5-1 and TRBJ2-7, reads KAGVTQTPRYLIKTRGQQVTLSCSPISGHRSVSWYQQTPGQGLQFLFEYFSETQRNKGNFPGRFSGRQFSNSRSEMNVSTLELGDSALYLCASSPTGEFPYEQYFGPGTRLTVT.

The chain couples TRBV9 to TRBJ2-3; D might be TRBD2 (6 bases). The CDR3 contains 16 residues. Trimming stripped 0 bases from V and 2 bases from J, with 13 bases between. Germline values: CDR1 SGDLS, CDR2 YYNGEE. CDR3 loop: CASSVGGASDTDTQYF. Written as DNA, the CDR3 is TGTGCCAGCAGCGTAGGGGGTGCTAGCGACACAGATACGCAGTATTTT.

The gene calls are TRBV6-5 and TRBJ2-5, with 11 positions matching TRBD2. From germline, CDR1 is MNHEY and CDR2 SVGAGI. V lost 10 bases and J lost 4; bases outside the gene matches: 11. The CDR3 runs 15 residues. This CDR3 reads CANRISGREAETQYF. The CDR3 DNA sequence: TGTGCCAATCGCATTAGCGGGAGGGAGGCAGAGACCCAGTACTTC.

The rearrangement uses TRBV6-1 and TRBJ1-2; D is uncertain. The CDR3 is made up of 14 amino acids. Trimming pared 2 bases from V and 4 bases from J, leaving 11 bases between. Germline CDR1 is MNHNS and CDR2 is SASEGT. CDR3 DNA: TGTGCCAGCAGTGAACGAGAACCGTTCTATGGCTACACCTTC. The encoded protein is CASSEREPFYGYTF.

The CDR3 loop reads CASSTRDRGETQYF. Written as DNA, the CDR3 is TGTGCCAGTAGTACGAGGGACAGAGGAGAGACCCAGTACTTC. The chain joins TRBV19 to TRBJ2-5; the match to TRBD1 covers 7 bases. V shed 4 bases, J shed 4 bases, and the junction held 6 bases outside the gene matches. The CDR3 loop spans 14 amino acids. CDR1 is LNHDA and CDR2 is SQIVND in the germline V gene (reference sequence).

This clone was counted between two and nine times. The V gene is TRBV7-2, the J gene TRBJ1-6; no clear D gene. Germline CDR1 reads SGHTA; CDR2 reads FQGNSA. CDR3 length: 13 amino acids. The ends were cut back, 6 bases at V and 11 bases at J, with 14 bases in the middle. The DNA of the CDR3 is TGTGCCAGCAGTCTACCCGTCGGGACACCCCTCCACTTT. It encodes CASSLPVGTPLHF.

V usage is TRBV27 and J usage is TRBJ1-1; 8 bases map to TRBD1. CDR1 and CDR2 (germline): MNHEY, SMNVEV (reference sequence). The CDR3 length is 14 residues. V shed 3 bases and J 5 bases; nucleotides not matched to a gene: 5. The CDR3 is CASSLYDRGTEAFF. CDR3 bases: TGTGCCAGCAGTTTGTATGACAGGGGTACTGAAGCTTTCTTT.

The rearrangement joins TRBV7-6 to TRBJ1-1, with 11 bases matching TRBD1. CDR1 SGHVS and CDR2 FNYEAQ come from the germline V gene. CDR3 length: 14 amino acids. The junction had 2 bases not matched to a gene; V was cut back by 4 bases and J by 4 bases. CDR3 in DNA: TGTGCCAGCAGCTCCGGGACAGGGGGCACTGAAGCTTTCTTT. It encodes CASSSGTGGTEAFF.

Turning to this clone: This CDR3 is also generated by other DNA sequences in the sample. This chain joins TRBV5-1 and TRBJ1-3, with D hard to call. The germline V and J ends were trimmed by 0 bases and 0 bases, with 7 bases remaining between them. In germline, CDR1 is SGHRS, CDR2 YFSETQ. CDR3 length equals 15 residues. The CDR3 reads CASSLGGSSGNTIYF. The CDR3 DNA reads as TGCGCCAGCAGCTTGGGTGGGAGCTCTGGAAACACCATATATTTT.

The V call is TRBV12-3 or TRBV12-4, the J call TRBJ1-1; tentatively, D is TRBD1 (5 bases). The CDR3 runs 13 residues. Trimming cost V 5 bases and J 7 bases, with 14 bases left between them. In nucleotides, the CDR3 is TGTGCCAGCAGTGCTTACACAGGAGTTGAAGCTTTCTTT. This encodes CASSAYTGVEAFF.